These T cell receptor beta chains were read from a single sample in a study of vaccination and CD4 T cells after COVID-19. TCRdb ran MiXCR on the PCR reads and lists one entry per CDR3 protein. The sample records over 10,000 distinct CDR3 sequences, roughly two thirds being singletons. These receptors are not linked to any known antigen. Sequencing was carried out using CD4+ T cells from blood, cultured in vitro. The receptors stem from a human donor who had recovered from COVID-19. The CDR3 runs from the conserved cysteine through the conserved F or W. The D gene is left open where the match is weak. Clone size is not always given. Where it is, it says once, few, many or a class for expanded clones.

j_call	clone_size	d_call	v_call	cdr3_aa	cdr3_nt
TRBJ2-7	.	TRBD1	TRBV11-2	CASSSTLQGAYEQYF	TGTGCCAGCAGCTCAACCCTCCAGGGGGCCTACGAGCAGTACTTC
TRBJ1-2	few	.	TRBV19	CASSIGGRVGSGYTF	TGTGCCAGTAGTATAGGGGGACGGGTCGGATCTGGCTACACCTTC
TRBJ1-2	few	TRBD1	TRBV27	CASSPLTQGVDYGYTF	TGTGCCAGCAGTCCCCTCACCCAGGGGGTGGACTATGGCTACACCTTC
TRBJ2-5	once	TRBD2	TRBV6-1	CASREGQAGRETQYF	TGTGCCAGCAGGGAGGGGCAAGCGGGAAGAGAGACCCAGTACTTC
TRBJ2-7	.	.	TRBV7-6	CASSPRRGVGYEQYF	TGTGCCAGCAGCCCCCGTAGGGGGGTGGGGTACGAGCAGTACTTC
TRBJ1-2	once	.	TRBV6-1	CASHSPGYGYTF	TGTGCCAGTCATTCCCCGGGGTATGGCTACACCTTC
TRBJ1-2	once	TRBD1	TRBV20-1	CSARDRQGAIGYTF	TGCAGTGCTAGAGATCGACAGGGGGCAATCGGCTACACCTTC
TRBJ1-5	.	.	TRBV10-3	CAISESGTNNQPQHF	TGTGCCATCAGTGAGTCCGGGACTAACAATCAGCCCCAGCATTTT
TRBJ1-5	.	.	TRBV6-2/TRBV6-3	CASSSLGASNQPQHF	TGTGCCAGCAGTTCTCTAGGGGCGAGCAATCAGCCCCAGCATTTT
TRBJ1-5	medium-sized	.	TRBV28	CASSPRAYAGNQPQHF	TGTGCCAGCAGTCCACGCGCCTACGCGGGCAATCAGCCCCAGCATTTT
TRBJ2-3	.	.	TRBV20-1	CSATRQGTDTQYF	TGCAGTGCTACACGCCAGGGGACAGATACGCAGTATTTT
TRBJ1-2	.	TRBD1	TRBV19	CASSMAGQGLYGYTF	TGTGCCAGTAGTATGGCCGGACAGGGACTCTATGGCTACACCTTC
TRBJ2-5	few	TRBD1	TRBV11-2	CASSLDGQGEETQYF	TGTGCCAGCAGCTTAGATGGACAGGGGGAAGAGACCCAGTACTTC
TRBJ1-6	few	TRBD1	TRBV20-1	CSARDRPQKGYSPLHF	TGCAGTGCTAGGGACAGGCCCCAAAAAGGGTATTCACCCCTCCACTTT